This record looks at one TCR beta chain sequence and its context. The antigen this receptor binds is unknown. Base-call qualities are not available, and no considerably larger clone is one nucleotide away. The data were taken from a study of blood T cell repertoires in COVID-19 (dated by TCRdb to between 2020 and 2021). Study-wide context: Samples from collaborators originated in the United States, Italy and Spain and spanned both the acute and convalescent phases of COVID-19. The prospective study material was composed of cDNA or gDNA derived from T cells, B-cell-depleted T cells, or PBMCs. The dataset comprised deeply sampled blood TCRbeta repertoires from subjects exposed to, actively infected with, or recovered from COVID-19. A freely available public database, intended as a resource for researchers studying the immune response to SARS-CoV-2, is where the repertoires were released. The samples were drawn from two sources: the first 160 participants of the ongoing ImmuneRACE study, and 1,000 to 1,500 subjects contributed by 6 global collaborators. The sample metadata nearly always contained a de-identified subject ID, COVID-19 status, age in years and sex. Where available, HLA class I and class II types were taken from metadata supplied by the sample provider and were not determined by assay-based typing. The paper's findings and limits, for the study overall: How much clinical and demographic metadata was included differed by source and by participant, and the metadata was provided uncurated.

Participants in the prospective study were enrolled through a virtual design, were aged roughly 18 to 100 years, and lived in 20 to 30 United States geographic areas. Cohort assignment in the prospective study relied on participant-reported clinical history from a screening survey and a study questionnaire. Mobile phlebotomists in the prospective study collected whole blood, serum and a nasopharyngeal or oropharyngeal swab from every participant. Prospective study participants could optionally give additional blood draws and questionnaires over an approximately 2-month period. Before DNA extraction, prospective study blood samples were shipped either frozen or at room temperature. The immunoSEQ Assay, a bias-controlled multiplex PCR, was used to amplify TCRbeta CDR3 regions from genomic DNA. Per the source publication's procedure: Nucleated cell counts per sample were estimated from amplification of reference gene primers within the assay. To quantify the absolute abundance of each unique TCRbeta CDR3 rearrangement, sequence reads were collapsed and filtered. For each sample, productive Simpson clonality was calculated as the square root of Simpson's diversity index across productive rearrangements. Not all clones reach the TCRdb copy of this immuneACCESS table, which keeps in-frame sequences only. Checked studies attribute under half of the gap to unresolved V genes and leave the rest unexplained. That table supplies the V and J calls and clone size; D and trimming were determined from the DNA. This sample is represented by around 200,000 clones; about 91% of them were singletons. The top ten clones comprise around a tenth of the sample.

V sheds 2 bases and J sheds 3 bases, leaving 10 bases between their ends. The CDR3 runs 14 amino acids, cysteine and phenylalanine included. Solely the CDR3 DNA is kept, with 42 bases framed from the first base. As encoded in the germline V gene, CDR1 is SGHTA while CDR2 is FQGTGA. The sequencing input was PBMCs or T cells enriched from blood (not recorded which). The TCR comes from a man aged 18 to 29 with acute COVID-19. The chain was built from TRBV7-3 and TRBJ2-5; TRBD2 is a weak D gene call, 5 bases matching. The DNA sequence reads TGTGCCAGCAGCTTAGTCGCGAGGGAAGAGACCCAGTACTTC. This codes for CASSLVAREETQYF.